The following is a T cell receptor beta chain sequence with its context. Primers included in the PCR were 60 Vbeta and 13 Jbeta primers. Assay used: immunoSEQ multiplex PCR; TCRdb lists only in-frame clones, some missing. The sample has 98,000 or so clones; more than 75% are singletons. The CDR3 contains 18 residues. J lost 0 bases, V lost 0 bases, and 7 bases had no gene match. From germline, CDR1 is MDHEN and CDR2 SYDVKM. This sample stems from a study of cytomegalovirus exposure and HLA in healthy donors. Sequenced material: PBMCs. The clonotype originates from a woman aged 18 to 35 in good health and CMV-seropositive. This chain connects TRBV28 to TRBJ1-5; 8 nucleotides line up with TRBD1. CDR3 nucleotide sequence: TGTGCCAGCAGTTTATGGGGGGGACAGGAGAATAGCAATCAGCCCCAGCATTTT. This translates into CASSLWGGQENSNQPQHF. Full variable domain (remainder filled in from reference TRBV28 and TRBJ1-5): DVKVTQSSRYLVKRTGEKVFLECVQDMDHENMFWYRQDPGLGLRLIYFSYDVKMKEKGDIPEGYSVSREKKERFSLILESASTNQTSMYLCASSLWGGQENSNQPQHFGDGTRLSIL.